The 30 T cell receptor beta chains presented below share a single source sample, sequenced in a study of blood T cells in healthy people across ages. PCR was performed a second time for about 7 to 12 cycles using a sample-barcoded 5' primer and a J-beta primer mix. TCRdb independently ran MiXCR on the 5' RACE reads; one entry per CDR3 protein. The sample includes about 640,000 distinct CDR3 sequences, under 70% of them seen just once. The sequencing sample was made of blood. These receptors all come from a man in his fifties or sixties in good health.

This chain uses TRBV10-3 with TRBJ2-2, with TRBD2 matching 7 bases. V was pared by 0 bases and J by 4 bases, with 5 bases of the junction left unmatched. From germline, CDR1 is ENHRY and CDR2 SYGVKD. This CDR3 has 16 residues. The CDR3 here is CAISESASGLTGELFF. The CDR3 DNA reads TGTGCCATCAGTGAGTCCGCTAGCGGCCTCACCGGGGAGCTGTTTTTT.

The chain links TRBV29-1 to TRBJ1-1; 7 bases line up with TRBD1. The CDR3 length is 15 residues. Trimming at V came to 5 bases and at J to 0 bases, leaving 9 bases not matched to a gene. Germline assignment: CDR1 SQVTM and CDR2 ANQGSEA. The CDR3 protein is CSVQTRDRMNTEAFF. CDR3 DNA sequence: TGCAGCGTTCAGACGCGGGACAGAATGAACACTGAAGCTTTCTTT.

The chain employs TRBV6-2 or TRBV6-3 and TRBJ2-4; maybe TRBD1 (5 bases). TRBJ2-7 matches the DNA end more closely, so the J call is doubtful. CDR3 length: 13 amino acids. The V gene's germline CDR1 is MNHEY and CDR2 SVGEGT. The CDR3 DNA is TGTGCCAGCAGACATGACAGAATCCACGAGCAGTACTTC. Amino acid sequence: CASRHDRIHEQYF.

This clonotype showed up just once. CDR3 amino acids: CASSQGKDYTSPLHF. CDR3 in DNA: TGCGCCAGCAGCCAAGGAAAGGATTATACCTCACCCCTCCACTTT. The chain joins TRBV4-1 to TRBJ1-6; D unresolved. Germline CDR1 MGHRA, CDR2 YSYEKL. Deletions cut 1 base from V and 10 bases from J, with 14 bases between. The CDR3 length is 15 residues.

This rearrangement joins TRBV7-9 to TRBJ1-2, with 7 bases aligning to TRBD1. CDR1 and CDR2 (germline): SEHNR, FQNEAQ (reference sequence). The length of the CDR3 is 14 residues. V gave up 1 base and J gave up 8 bases; unmatched junction bases: 7. CDR3 nucleotides: TGTGCCAGCAGCTTAGGGGACAGTCACCGGGGCTACACCTTC. Encoded protein: CASSLGDSHRGYTF.

The J gene is TRBJ1-1, the V gene TRBV6-5; no reliable D call. This CDR3 spans 15 amino acids. V lost 4 bases to trimming and J lost 0 bases, with 12 bases between them. The germline V gene encodes CDR1 MNHEY and CDR2 SVGAGI. The CDR3 DNA sequence: TGTGCCAGCAGTTCTCTGAGGACCTTGAACACTGAAGCTTTCTTT. Protein sequence: CASSSLRTLNTEAFF.

This chain uses TRBV27 with TRBJ1-2; D is possibly TRBD1 (5 bases). The CDR3 is made up of 14 amino acids. Deletions cut 5 bases from V and 8 bases from J, with 18 bases between. Per germline, CDR1 MNHEY and CDR2 SMNVEV (reference sequence). CDR3: CASSPGTVLRGYTF. The CDR3, as DNA: TGTGCCAGCAGTCCGGGGACGGTTCTAAGGGGCTACACCTTC.

The rearrangement links TRBV18 to TRBJ1-4; D gene unclear. The ends were cut back, 5 bases at V and 8 bases at J, with 12 bases in the middle. The CDR3 sequence is 13 residues long. Looked up from germline, CDR1 is KGHSH and CDR2 is LQKENI. The CDR3 DNA follows: TGTGCCAGCTCAGACCGAGTGGGCGAAAAACTGTTTTTT. It specifies CASSDRVGEKLFF. The full variable domain, completed using reference TRBV18 and TRBJ1-4, is NAGVMQNPRHLVRRRGQEARLRCSPMKGHSHVYWYRQLPEEGLKFMVYLQKENIIDESGMPKERFSAEFPKEGPSILRIQQVVRGDSAAYFCASSDRVGEKLFFGSGTQLSVL.

The chain carries TRBV20-1 and TRBJ2-7; no definite D call. The germline V and J ends were trimmed by 5 bases and 2 bases, with 7 bases remaining between them. This CDR3 region has 11 residues. The germline V gene encodes CDR1 DFQATT and CDR2 SNEGSKA (reference sequence). CDR3: CSAWYTYEQYF. The CDR3 DNA reads as TGCAGTGCTTGGTACACCTACGAGCAGTACTTC.

V usage is TRBV10-3 and J usage is TRBJ1-2; D ambiguous. There are 13 residues in the CDR3. The germline V and J ends were trimmed by 4 bases and 8 bases, with 14 bases remaining between them. Germline V gives CDR1 ENHRY, CDR2 SYGVKD. The CDR3 here is CAISVRTVRGYTF. DNA for the CDR3: TGTGCCATCAGTGTACGAACAGTCAGAGGCTACACCTTC.

The genes are TRBV4-1 and TRBJ2-7, with 7 nucleotides matching TRBD1. The CDR3 has 17 amino acids. Germline V CDR1 and CDR2: MGHRA, YSYEKL. V trimming: 4 bases; J trimming: 2 bases; junction bases outside the gene matches: 14. CDR3 sequence (DNA): TGCGCCAGCAGCCCGACCGGGACAGCCCCTGGGGCCTACGAGCAGTACTTC. This translates into CASSPTGTAPGAYEQYF.

This sequence joins TRBV7-2 and TRBJ1-1, with TRBD1 matching over 8 bases. The ends lost 5 bases at V and 6 bases at J; junction bases unmatched: 5. From germline, CDR1 is SGHTA and CDR2 FQGNSA. The CDR3 length is 13 residues. The CDR3 sequence: CASSAQGAPEAFF. CDR3 DNA sequence: TGTGCCAGCAGCGCTCAGGGGGCCCCTGAAGCTTTCTTT. Full variable domain (missing parts from reference TRBV7-2 and TRBJ1-1): GAGVSQSPSNKVTEKGKDVELRCDPISGHTALYWYRQSLGQGLEFLIYFQGNSAPDKSGLPSDRFSAERTGGSVSTLTIQRTQQEDSAVYLCASSAQGAPEAFFGQGTRLTVV.

This clonotype was counted only a few times. This chain uses TRBV28 with TRBJ2-5; TRBD2 is a possible D gene (6 bases). Trimming stripped 6 bases from V and 5 bases from J, with 25 bases between. The V gene's germline CDR1 is MDHEN and CDR2 SYDVKM. CDR3 size: 17 residues. This CDR3 reads CASRSPVGVGGRETQYF. As DNA, the CDR3 is TGTGCCAGCAGATCCCCGGTCGGGGTTGGAGGGAGGGAGACCCAGTACTTC.

The genes are TRBV4-2 and TRBJ2-1; 9 bases line up with TRBD2. This CDR3 spans 16 amino acids. The J segment lost 4 bases and the V segment lost 1 base, leaving 5 bases of the junction unmatched. Germline loops: CDR1 LGHNA, CDR2 YNFKEQ. Here the CDR3 DNA reads TGTGCCAGCAGCCAAGGTAGCGGGAGACCATACAATGAGCAGTTCTTC. It yields the protein CASSQGSGRPYNEQFF.

The chain joins TRBV3-1 to TRBJ1-1; D is unclear. Trimming shortened V by 4 bases and J by 3 bases, and 9 bases separated the two germline ends. This CDR3 is built from 13 residues. Germline CDR1 and CDR2: LGHDT and YNNKEL (reference sequence). The CDR3 region is CASSPGSHTEAFF. DNA for the CDR3: TGTGCCAGCAGCCCGGGAAGCCACACTGAAGCTTTCTTT.

As concerns this clonotype: This sequence may be a read error, since a much larger clone differs from it by one base. The chain couples TRBV7-9 to TRBJ1-2; D unclear. CDR3 size: 13 residues. With 1 base removed from V and 0 bases from J, the gap between germline ends came to 3 bases. Germline V gene lookup returns CDR1 SEHNR and CDR2 FQNEAQ (reference sequence). CDR3 sequence: CASSLDANYGYTF. CDR3 DNA: TGTGCCAGCAGCTTAGACGCTAACTATGGCTACACCTTC.

The chain is built from TRBV10-3 and TRBJ2-1; TRBD1 is a possible D gene (5 bases). This CDR3 has 15 residues. Trimming cost V 2 bases and J 2 bases, with 10 bases left between them. Germline lookup yields CDR1 ENHRY and CDR2 SYGVKD. In DNA, the CDR3 is TGTGCCATCAGTGAGATGGCAGGGACCTACAATGAGCAGTTCTTC. It codes for CAISEMAGTYNEQFF.

V is TRBV18 and J is TRBJ2-1; no clear D. The CDR3 consists of 14 residues. Between the trimmed V and J ends, which lost 6 bases and 2 bases, there was a span of 11 bases. The germline V gene has CDR1 KGHSH and CDR2 LQKENI. This CDR3 reads CASSPGEAYNEQFF. The CDR3 bases are TGTGCCAGCTCGCCAGGAGAGGCCTACAATGAGCAGTTCTTC.

The chain links TRBV10-2 to TRBJ2-2; D unresolved. V lost 5 bases and J lost 2, with 6 bases in between. Per germline, CDR1 WSHSY and CDR2 SAAADI. The CDR3 totals 13 residues. CDR3 sequence: CASSWINTGELFF. CDR3 nucleotide sequence: TGCGCCAGCAGTTGGATCAACACCGGGGAGCTGTTTTTT.

This clonotype was seen once. The chain has TRBV5-6 and TRBJ2-3, with 8 bases aligning to TRBD2. The CDR3 is 18 residues long. Germline trimming cut 4 bases from V and 4 bases from J; bases unmatched to any gene: 17. The germline V gene encodes CDR1 SGHDT and CDR2 YYEEEE. CDR3 sequence (DNA): TGTGCCAGCAGCCAAGGTCCGCCGGGGACTAGTCACGCAGATACGCAGTATTTT. Translation: CASSQGPPGTSHADTQYF.

The chain couples TRBV2 to TRBJ1-2; TRBD1 matches 8 bases. The CDR3 has 12 amino acids. The V gene end was trimmed by 3 bases and the J gene end by 7 bases; junction bases not matched to a gene: 1. The germline gives CDR1 SNHLY, CDR2 FYNNEI. The CDR3: CASSDTGGGYTF. In DNA form, the CDR3 reads TGTGCCAGCAGTGATACAGGGGGTGGCTACACCTTC.

The V gene is TRBV7-8, the J gene TRBJ2-5; 13 nucleotides match TRBD2. The CDR3 covers 16 residues. With 4 bases clipped from V and 5 bases from J, the junction kept 7 bases outside the gene matches. Per germline, CDR1 SGHVS and CDR2 FQNEAQ. CDR3 residues: CASSSIGTSGEETQYF. The CDR3 nucleotides read TGTGCCAGCAGCTCGATCGGGACTAGCGGGGAGGAGACCCAGTACTTC.

This clonotype was detected only once. The rearrangement joins TRBV7-6 to TRBJ2-1; no clear D gene. Deletions cut 7 bases from V and 6 bases from J, with 19 bases between. Per germline, CDR1 SGHVS and CDR2 FNYEAQ. The CDR3 length is 15 residues. The CDR3 bases are TGTGCCAGCAACGATGGCGGCTCACCAGGCAATGAGCAGTTCTTC. It encodes CASNDGGSPGNEQFF.

This rearrangement joins TRBV12-3 or TRBV12-4 to TRBJ2-3; D is tentatively TRBD1 or TRBD2 (6 bases each). Trimming shortened V by 6 bases and J by 2 bases, and 27 bases separated the two germline ends. The CDR3 runs 19 residues. Written as DNA, the CDR3 is TGTGCCAGCAGCCCTAGCAGGGGAGGACTCAGGCTCGACACAGATACGCAGTATTTT. Translating gives CASSPSRGGLRLDTDTQYF.

The rearrangement links TRBV6-2 or TRBV6-3 to TRBJ2-1; the match to TRBD2 covers 7 bases. The CDR3 is made up of 17 amino acids. In germline, CDR1 is MNHEY, CDR2 SVGEGT. The V segment lost 2 bases and the J segment 6 bases; nucleotides outside the gene matches: 13. CDR3 coding DNA: TGTGCCAGCAGTTACGACCTAGCGGCCTTGAGGGGCAATGAGCAGTTCTTC. Translation gives CASSYDLAALRGNEQFF.

The gene calls are TRBV2 and TRBJ1-5; unclear D gene. The germline V gene has CDR1 SNHLY and CDR2 FYNNEI. Trimming pared 6 bases from V and 0 bases from J, leaving 9 bases between. The CDR3 sequence is 14 residues long. Written as DNA, the CDR3 is TGTGCCAGCAGATCAGGTTATAGCAATCAGCCCCAGCATTTT. It is translated as CASRSGYSNQPQHF.

This clonotype has only a few counts. V is TRBV20-1 and J is TRBJ2-1, with D perhaps matching TRBD2 (5 bases). Deletions cut 6 bases from V and 5 bases from J, with 11 bases between. Germline V gene data show CDR1 as DFQATT and CDR2 as SNEGSKA (reference sequence). CDR3 length: 12 amino acids. The CDR3 nucleotides read TGCAGTGCAGAAACTAGGAACAATGAGCAGTTCTTC. Amino acid sequence: CSAETRNNEQFF.

The rearrangement joins TRBV25-1 to TRBJ2-5; D is perhaps TRBD1 or TRBD2 (5 bases each). CDR1 MGHDK and CDR2 SYGVNS come from the germline V gene. This CDR3 has 10 amino acids. The V and J ends lost 7 bases and 11 bases respectively, with 11 bases between them. The CDR3 DNA follows: TGTGCCAGCACCGGGGCGGAGCAGTACTTC. Protein: CASTGAEQYF. Looking up the rest from reference TRBV25-1 and TRBJ2-5 gives the full variable domain: EADIYQTPRYLVIGTGKKITLECSQTMGHDKMYWYQQDPGMELHLIHYSYGVNSTEKGDLSSESTVSRIRTEHFPLTLESARPSHTSQYLCASTGAEQYFGPGTRLLVL.

The CDR3 nucleotides are TGTGCCAGCAGCCTCCGGACTAGCCGGCAAGAGACCCAGTACTTC. Translating gives CASSLRTSRQETQYF. The chain combines TRBV7-8 with TRBJ2-4, with 8 bases matching TRBD2. The J call may not be correct, given that the DNA end is closer to TRBJ2-5. CDR1 is SGHVS, CDR2 FQNEAQ, per germline. The length of the CDR3 is 15 residues.

This clonotype appeared a few times. This sequence joins TRBV25-1 and TRBJ2-1, with TRBD2 identical over 9 bases. Germline CDR1 reads MGHDK; CDR2 reads SYGVNS. This CDR3 contains 14 residues. V gave up 6 bases and J gave up 6 bases; unmatched junction bases: 6. CDR3 coding DNA: TGTGCCAGCAGGCAAGCGGGGGGAGCCAATGAGCAGTTCTTC. Encoded protein: CASRQAGGANEQFF.